This passage covers 27 T cell receptor beta chains from one sample sequenced in a study of cytomegalovirus exposure and HLA in healthy donors. In the PCR, 60 Vbeta and 13 Jbeta primers were used. Clones were sequenced by immunoSEQ multiplex PCR, and TCRdb holds only the in-frame ones, with some missing. This sample's clone table lists 150,000 to 200,000 clones. The sequenced sample was PBMCs. The receptors derive from a woman aged 18-35 years in good health and CMV-seropositive.

V and J are TRBV11-3 and TRBJ1-2; D unclear. Trimming stripped 1 base from V and 0 bases from J, with 15 bases between. This CDR3 spans 17 amino acids. CDR1 is SGHNT and CDR2 is YENEEA in the germline V gene. The CDR3, as DNA: TGTGCCAGCAGCTTAGGAACCCCAAGGACTTCTAACTATGGCTACACCTTC. Translated, it gives CASSLGTPRTSNYGYTF.

The rearrangement joins TRBV11-3 to TRBJ1-2; TRBD1 aligns across 8 bases. There are 13 residues in the CDR3. Germline V lookup: CDR1 SGHNT, CDR2 YENEEA. After removal of 9 bases from V and 8 bases from J, the junction contained 11 bases not matched to a gene. Written as DNA, the CDR3 is TGTGCCAGTGGAACAGGGGGAGTATGGGGCTACACCTTC. Its translation is CASGTGGVWGYTF.

The CDR3 sequence: CASSLEHTGNTIYF. CDR3 coding DNA: TGCGCCAGCAGCTTGGAACATACTGGAAACACCATATATTTT. This chain links TRBV5-1 with TRBJ1-3; no firm D call. V was cut by 0 bases and J by 2 bases, with 6 bases left in between. Germline-derived CDR1 and CDR2 are SGHRS and YFSETQ. The CDR3 spans 14 residues.

The chain employs TRBV5-5 and TRBJ2-1; TRBD2 matches 11 bases. The J segment lost 2 bases and the V segment lost 1 base, leaving 5 bases of the junction unmatched. This CDR3 has 17 amino acids. CDR1 and CDR2 from the germline V gene are SGHKS and YYEKEE (reference sequence). The CDR3 sequence: CASSLIAGGPPYNEQFF. CDR3 coding DNA: TGTGCCAGCAGCTTGATAGCGGGGGGGCCCCCCTACAATGAGCAGTTCTTC.

The V gene is TRBV4-2, the J gene TRBJ2-5, with 11 bases aligning to TRBD2. Trimming removed 4 bases from V and 4 bases from J; junction bases left unmatched: 11. CDR1 and CDR2 (germline): LGHNA, YNFKEQ. The length of the CDR3 is 17 residues. CDR3: CASSPLLAGEQVETQYF. The CDR3 nucleotides are TGTGCCAGCAGCCCGCTACTAGCGGGGGAGCAAGTAGAGACCCAGTACTTC.

J is TRBJ2-1 and V is TRBV5-6, with 7 bases that match TRBD2. With 0 bases clipped from V and 8 bases from J, the junction kept 8 bases outside the gene matches. The length of the CDR3 is 15 residues. In germline, CDR1 is SGHDT, CDR2 YYEEEE. As DNA, the CDR3 is TGTGCCAGCAGCTTGGGACTAGCAATGGGCGATGAGCAGTTCTTC. This codes for CASSLGLAMGDEQFF.

V is TRBV11-2 and J is TRBJ2-7; D is possibly TRBD2 (5 bases). The V end lost 0 bases, the J end lost 6 bases, and 12 bases lay between the germline ends. Germline V lookup: CDR1 SGHAT, CDR2 FQNNGV. CDR3 length: 14 amino acids. In DNA form, the CDR3 reads TGTGCCAGCAGCTTAGATCCTAGCCCCCGCGAGCAGTACTTC. It yields the protein CASSLDPSPREQYF.

The rearrangement uses TRBV2 and TRBJ1-1; 7 bases fit TRBD1. The trim removed 4 bases at V and 4 bases at J, leaving 9 bases unmatched. The V gene's germline CDR1 is SNHLY and CDR2 FYNNEI. CDR3 length: 15 residues. CDR3: CASSGQGRRATEAFF. CDR3 DNA sequence: TGTGCCAGCAGTGGACAGGGCCGTCGTGCCACTGAAGCTTTCTTT.

J is TRBJ2-7 and V is TRBV27, with TRBD2 matching 13 bases. Germline V CDR1 and CDR2: MNHEY, SMNVEV (reference sequence). The CDR3 runs to 15 residues. J gave up 6 bases and V 5 bases, and 7 bases lay outside the gene matches. Here the CDR3 DNA reads TGTGCCAGCAGTCTCTACGGACTAGCGGGAGTCGAGCAGTACTTC. It codes for CASSLYGLAGVEQYF.

The chain joins TRBV5-6 to TRBJ1-1; D gene uncertain. The CDR3 has 12 residues. V dropped 0 bases and J dropped 9 bases, with 9 bases sitting between them. Germline V gives CDR1 SGHDT, CDR2 YYEEEE. The CDR3 here is CASSLEQSKAFF. DNA of the CDR3: TGTGCCAGCAGCTTGGAACAGTCGAAAGCTTTCTTT.

CDR3 loop: CASSLIAVTISGANVLTF. The CDR3 nucleotides are TGTGCCAGCAGCTTAATAGCGGTGACGATTTCCGGGGCCAACGTCCTGACTTTC. The chain has TRBV7-2 and TRBJ2-6, with TRBD2 as a possible D gene (6 bases). Germline V gene data show CDR1 as SGHTA and CDR2 as FQGNSA. The CDR3 totals 18 residues. Trimming took off 2 bases at V and 4 bases at J, with 18 bases between the two ends.

V is TRBV7-9 and J is TRBJ1-6; 7 bases line up with TRBD1. Germline lookup yields CDR1 SEHNR and CDR2 FQNEAQ (reference sequence). CDR3 length: 13 amino acids. The trim removed 10 bases at V and 9 bases at J, leaving 9 bases unmatched. In DNA, the CDR3 is TGTGCCACTGAGACAGGGTTGGGTTCACCCCTCCACTTT. It codes for CATETGLGSPLHF.

J is TRBJ1-3 and V is TRBV5-8, with 7 nucleotides matching TRBD1. CDR3 length equals 16 residues. Germline lookup yields CDR1 SGHTS and CDR2 YDEGEE. V trimming: 4 bases; J trimming: 0 bases; junction bases outside the gene matches: 7. In nucleotides, the CDR3 is TGTGCCAGCAGCCCTAGGACAGGATCCTCTGGAAACACCATATATTTT. It codes for CASSPRTGSSGNTIYF.

The chain joins TRBV7-9 to TRBJ2-1; 9 bases map to TRBD2. CDR1 and CDR2 (germline): SEHNR, FQNEAQ (reference sequence). J lost 8 bases, V lost 8 bases, and 10 bases had no gene match. This CDR3 is built from 14 residues. CDR3 bases: TGTGCCAGCGGAAATAGCGGGAGTAACGATGAGCAGTTCTTC. Its protein is CASGNSGSNDEQFF.

This chain uses TRBV5-1 with TRBJ1-4; a weak D match, TRBD1 (6 bases). The CDR3 is made up of 15 amino acids. V lost 6 bases to trimming and J lost 0 bases, with 12 bases between them. Germline V lookup: CDR1 SGHRS, CDR2 YFSETQ. The DNA for the CDR3 is TGCGCCAGCATGGGCCAGGGGACAACTAATGAAAAACTGTTTTTT. Its translation: CASMGQGTTNEKLFF.

The chain combines TRBV7-9 with TRBJ2-3, with unresolved D. This CDR3 comprises 12 residues. Germline V gene sequence: CDR1 SEHNR, CDR2 FQNEAQ (reference sequence). Trimming cost V 3 bases and J 6 bases, with 7 bases left between them. The CDR3 bases are TGTGCCAGCAGCTTTACCGGGGATACGCAGTATTTT. This sequence encodes CASSFTGDTQYF.

The genes are TRBV19 and TRBJ2-3; TRBD1 is a possible D gene (6 bases). The CDR3 spans 20 residues. Deletions cut 3 bases from V and 1 base from J, with 26 bases between. Germline values: CDR1 LNHDA, CDR2 SQIVND (reference sequence). The CDR3 DNA follows: TGTGCCAGTAGTATCAAGGGGACATGGGGCCTGGCCGCCCGCACAGATACGCAGTATTTT. Amino acids: CASSIKGTWGLAARTDTQYF.

V and J are TRBV30 and TRBJ2-1; 7 bases are a match to TRBD2. The germline gives CDR1 GTSNPN, CDR2 SVGIG (reference sequence). V was clipped by 0 bases and J by 4 bases; unmatched bases: 21. This CDR3 region has 20 residues. The CDR3 loop is CAWSVFWGYGLAERYNEQFF. For the CDR3, the DNA is TGTGCCTGGAGTGTGTTTTGGGGGTATGGGCTAGCGGAGAGGTACAATGAGCAGTTCTTC.

The chain is built from TRBV2 and TRBJ1-4; D is unresolved. This CDR3 is built from 13 residues. Germline V gene data show CDR1 as SNHLY and CDR2 as FYNNEI. The V and J ends lost 9 bases and 7 bases respectively, with 15 bases between them. The CDR3, as DNA: TGTGCCAGTCTTGAAGGTGAGGGTGAAAAACTGTTTTTT. Encoded protein: CASLEGEGEKLFF.

J is TRBJ2-2 and V is TRBV19; unclear D gene. V was cut by 4 bases and J by 4 bases, with 4 bases left in between. This CDR3 comprises 12 residues. The germline CDR1 and CDR2 sequences are LNHDA and SQIVND (reference sequence). CDR3 nucleotides: TGTGCCAGTAGTACCGGCACCGGGGAGCTGTTTTTT. It specifies CASSTGTGELFF. The complete variable domain, with remaining parts taken from reference TRBV19 and TRBJ2-2, reads DGGITQSPKYLFRKEGQNVTLSCEQNLNHDAMYWYRQDPGQGLRLIYYSQIVNDFQKGDIAEGYSVSREKKESFPLTVTSAQKNPTAFYLCASSTGTGELFFGEGSRLTVL.

CDR3 amino acids: CAWSPQGWTEAFF. In nucleotides, the CDR3 is TGTGCCTGGAGTCCACAGGGTTGGACTGAAGCTTTCTTT. This chain links TRBV30 with TRBJ1-1, with D possibly being TRBD1 (6 bases). Germline V lookup: CDR1 GTSNPN, CDR2 SVGIG (reference sequence). The germline V and J ends were trimmed by 2 bases and 5 bases, with 12 bases remaining between them. The CDR3 consists of 13 residues.

J is TRBJ2-1 and V is TRBV5-6; perhaps TRBD2 as D (6 bases). The CDR3 loop spans 14 amino acids. Looked up from germline, CDR1 is SGHDT and CDR2 is YYEEEE. Trimming stripped 2 bases from V and 5 bases from J, with 11 bases between. CDR3: CASSFSTRNNEQFF. The CDR3 DNA is TGTGCCAGCAGCTTTTCGACTAGGAACAATGAGCAGTTCTTC.

V is TRBV6-6 and J is TRBJ1-2; D ambiguous. Trimming stripped 9 bases from V and 2 bases from J, with 10 bases between. CDR1 and CDR2 from the germline V gene are MNHNY and SVGAGI (reference sequence). This CDR3 has 12 residues. CDR3 amino acids: CASTTENYGYTF. The DNA of the CDR3 is TGTGCCAGTACTACGGAAAACTATGGCTACACCTTC.

The CDR3 nucleotides read TGTGCCAGCAGGACGCAGGGGGGAACTAGCACAGATACGCAGTATTTT. Translated, it gives CASRTQGGTSTDTQYF. The chain uses TRBV2 and TRBJ2-3, with D possibly matching TRBD1 (7 bases). In germline, CDR1 is SNHLY, CDR2 FYNNEI. The CDR3 has 16 amino acids. V lost 6 bases, J lost 0 bases, and 16 bases lay in between. Complete variable domain (other parts from reference TRBV2 and TRBJ2-3): EPEVTQTPSHQVTQMGQEVILRCVPISNHLYFYWYRQILGQKVEFLVSFYNNEISEKSEIFDDQFSVERPDGSNFTLKIRSTKLEDSAMYFCASRTQGGTSTDTQYFGPGTRLTVL.

The chain recombines TRBV7-9 with TRBJ2-3, with D possibly matching TRBD1 (5 bases). V was pared by 1 base and J by 2 bases, with 10 bases between. The CDR3 has 15 residues. The germline V gene encodes CDR1 SEHNR and CDR2 FQNEAQ (reference sequence). The CDR3 loop reads CASSLGGHITDTQYF. The CDR3 coding sequence is TGTGCCAGCAGCTTAGGAGGACACATCACAGATACGCAGTATTTT.

V and J are TRBV5-1 and TRBJ1-1, with D possibly TRBD1 on 5 matching bases. Germline V CDR1 and CDR2: SGHRS, YFSETQ. The CDR3 length is 15 residues. Trimming removed 0 bases at V and 4 bases at J, with 13 bases between. The CDR3 DNA sequence: TGCGCCAGCAGCTTGGGGGGTGGGGGGAGCACTGAAGCTTTCTTT. Translating it yields CASSLGGGGSTEAFF.

The chain recombines TRBV30 with TRBJ1-4; D unresolved. V lost 4 bases to trimming and J lost 6 bases, with 18 bases between them. Germline lookup yields CDR1 GTSNPN and CDR2 SVGIG (reference sequence). CDR3 length: 15 residues. CDR3 in DNA: TGTGCCTGGACCCCCTTTGGGAGATACGATGAAAAACTGTTTTTT. The encoded protein is CAWTPFGRYDEKLFF. The whole variable domain, filled in from reference TRBV30 and TRBJ1-4, reads SQTIHQWPATLVQPVGSPLSLECTVEGTSNPNLYWYRQAAGRGLQLLFYSVGIGQISSEVPQNLSASRPQDRQFILSSKKLLLSDSGFYLCAWTPFGRYDEKLFFGSGTQLSVL.